Sequencing of this TCR beta chain was carried out in a study of cytomegalovirus exposure and HLA in healthy donors. Study-wide findings and caveats: At a 0.05 false discovery rate, a later analysis found approximately 17,000 TCR beta sequences to be associated with HLA alleles. In a later analysis, productive TCRs from donors in an Asian-associated ancestry cluster reportedly carried fewer N-insertions than the cohort mean. Listed as cytomegalovirus-associated were 164 TCR beta chains. Researchers reported in a later analysis that a missense DCLRE1C variant was tied to TCR beta V- and J-gene trimming.

A word on this clone: Its antigen is currently unknown.

Germline CDR1 reads MNHEY; CDR2 reads SVGAGI. CDR3 length: 15 residues. Trimming removed 0 bases at V and 4 bases at J, with 12 bases between. PCR was performed using 60 Vbeta and 13 Jbeta primers. Produced via immunoSEQ multiplex PCR; TCRdb's table is partial and in-frame only. The repertoire consists of approximately 97,000 clones, with 70% to 90% occurring once and the leading ten covering just over 2.5%. The chain joins TRBV6-5 to TRBJ1-2; TRBD1 might be the D (5 bases). The source of this sequence is a man aged 35 to 55 in good health and CMV-seronegative. The sample consisted of PBMCs. This CDR3 is CASSYSEVGLYGYTF. For the CDR3, the DNA is TGTGCCAGCAGTTACTCCGAAGTGGGGCTCTATGGCTACACCTTC.